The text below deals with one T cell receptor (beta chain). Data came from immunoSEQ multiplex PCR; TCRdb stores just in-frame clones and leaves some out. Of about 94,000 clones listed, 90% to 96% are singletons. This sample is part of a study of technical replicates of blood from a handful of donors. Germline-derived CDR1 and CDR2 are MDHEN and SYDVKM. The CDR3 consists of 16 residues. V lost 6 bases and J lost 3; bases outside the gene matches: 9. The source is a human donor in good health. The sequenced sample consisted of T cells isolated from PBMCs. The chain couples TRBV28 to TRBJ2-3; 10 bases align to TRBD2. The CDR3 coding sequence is TGTGCCAGCAGCCCCCCTAGCGGGAGTGGGACAGATACGCAGTATTTT. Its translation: CASSPPSGSGTDTQYF.